The present T cell receptor beta chain was sequenced within a study of chemoradiotherapy in HPV16-positive cancers. Repeated repertoire sampling spanned the course of chemoradiotherapy. V was shortened by 4 bases and J by 1 base, with 4 bases between the two germline ends. The CDR3 is made up of 13 amino acids. From germline, CDR1 is MNHEY and CDR2 SVGAGI. With respect to this clone: Its specificity is unknown.

Assay: immunoSEQ multiplex PCR; the TCRdb copy retains only in-frame clones and omits some. The sample gives approximately 28,000 clones, 91% of which show up once; 20% to 25% is in the top ten. Study outcomes and limitations: The functional HPV-specific definition rests on just a couple of HPV16-positive patients. Candidate HPV-specific clones and E7-related TCR motifs grew in tumor during treatment.

This chain links TRBV6-5 with TRBJ2-2; D gene uncertain. This TCR derives from a human donor with HPV-associated anogenital cancer. The sequencing here drew on blood, taken from a patient who underwent chemoradiotherapy. The CDR3 coding sequence is TGTGCCAGCAGTTGGCAGAACACCGGGGAGCTGTTTTTT. This gives the protein CASSWQNTGELFF.